Reported below is one T cell receptor (beta chain). Its antigen remains unknown. Germline loops: CDR1 ENHRY, CDR2 SYGVKD. V was trimmed by 7 bases and J by 3 bases, leaving 18 bases between them. CDR3 length: 15 residues. The source of the sample is a study of shared clonotypes between healthy human individuals. Findings of the study overall: When compared with the clonotypes that were shared by all four sorted-subset donors, the non-shared clonotypes turned out to have lower generation probabilities.

Around 30,000 T cell genomes, or approximately 190 ng DNA, went into the sorted-subset replicate PCRs. TCRdb's table, derived via immunoSEQ multiplex PCR, lists solely in-frame clones and lacks some. This sample has a few million clones, with around nine tenths found just once. The sequenced sample was naive CD4+ T cells sorted from blood. Subset described: CD45RA+ positively selected. This receptor was taken from a man aged 18 to 35 in good health. The chain joins TRBV10-3 to TRBJ1-1; D remains ambiguous. CDR3 DNA: TGTGCCATCACGTCTTTTCTGGGGTTGGACACTGAAGCTTTCTTT. Encoded protein: CAITSFLGLDTEAFF.